This T cell receptor (beta chain) is drawn from a study of blood T cell repertoires in COVID-19. The wider study: Samples came from the United States, Italy and Spain, spanning acute and convalescent COVID-19. In each case, the material was cDNA or gDNA derived from T cells, B-cell-depleted T cells, or PBMCs.

Authors' data handling: From reference gene primer amplification, estimates of nucleated cell counts were derived. Using immunoSEQ multiplex PCR, the repertoire was profiled, and TCRdb retains in-frame clones only, with some absent. V and J calls and clone size are given by that table; D and trimming were obtained from the DNA. Here the sample spans around 160,000 clones, 85% to 90% being singletons. The CDR3 extends over 15 amino acids. With 6 bases clipped from V and 8 bases from J, the junction kept 10 bases outside the gene matches. CDR1 LNHDA and CDR2 SQIVND come from the germline V gene (reference sequence).

This TCR derives from an elderly man with acute or convalescent COVID-19. Sequenced input: peripheral blood. The rearrangement joins TRBV19 to TRBJ1-6; the match to TRBD1 covers 7 bases. The chain's CDR3 is CASRRTGPGDSPLHF. As DNA, the CDR3 is TGTGCCAGTAGGCGGACAGGCCCGGGGGATTCACCCCTCCACTTT.